Below are 24 T cell receptor beta chains sequenced from a single sample in a study of pediatric ulcerative colitis. Clones were sequenced by immunoSEQ multiplex PCR, and TCRdb holds only the in-frame ones, with some missing. The sample has some 57,000 clones, around 87% seen once. The specimen sequenced was blood. All receptors derive from a boy aged 5-17 years who was a control in a study of pediatric ulcerative colitis.

The count of this clone is one. The chain is built from TRBV2 and TRBJ2-2; 11 bases are a match to TRBD2. The CDR3 runs to 14 residues. Germline V gene lookup returns CDR1 SNHLY and CDR2 FYNNEI. The V segment lost 7 bases and the J segment 7 bases; nucleotides outside the gene matches: 5. CDR3: CASMGTSGHGELFF. The CDR3 DNA reads TGTGCCAGCATGGGGACTAGCGGCCACGGGGAGCTGTTTTTT.

The chain is built from TRBV5-1 and TRBJ2-4; 7 bases agree with TRBD1. CDR1 is SGHRS, CDR2 YFSETQ, per germline. After removal of 4 bases from V and 6 bases from J, the junction contained 7 bases not matched to a gene. The CDR3 has 14 residues. The CDR3 sequence: CASSLGQATNIQYF. The DNA of the CDR3 is TGCGCCAGCAGCCTAGGACAGGCAACAAACATTCAGTACTTC.

The V call is TRBV12-5, the J call TRBJ2-7, with D unclear. The CDR3 length is 13 residues. Trimming took 4 bases from V and 5 from J, leaving 12 bases between them. The germline gives CDR1 LGHNT, CDR2 FRNRAP. The CDR3 reads CASGSSDSNEQYF. The CDR3 nucleotides read TGTGCTAGTGGTTCCTCAGATTCGAACGAGCAGTACTTC.

The chain joins TRBV5-6 to TRBJ1-1; tentative D call: TRBD1 (5 bases). The germline V gene encodes CDR1 SGHDT and CDR2 YYEEEE. V was trimmed by 4 bases and J by 1 base, leaving 14 bases between them. The CDR3 contains 15 residues. The DNA for the CDR3 is TGTGCCAGCAGCCCGTGGGGACGGGGGAACACTGAAGCTTTCTTT. Protein product: CASSPWGRGNTEAFF.

V usage is TRBV6-1 and J usage is TRBJ2-1; D is unclear. There are 15 residues in the CDR3. V dropped 3 bases and J dropped 2 bases, with 11 bases sitting between them. Germline CDR1 reads MNHNS; CDR2 reads SASEGT. The CDR3 loop is CASSDQRATYNEQFF. The CDR3 DNA follows: TGTGCCAGCAGTGATCAGCGAGCTACCTACAATGAGCAGTTCTTC.

The chain employs TRBV5-1 and TRBJ2-2, with 7 bases matching TRBD1. The J segment lost 2 bases and the V segment lost 3 bases, leaving 1 base of the junction unmatched. The CDR3 length is 14 residues. CDR1 and CDR2 (germline): SGHRS, YFSETQ. CDR3 DNA sequence: TGCGCCAGCAGCTGGGACAGAAACACCGGGGAGCTGTTTTTT. Its translation: CASSWDRNTGELFF. Drawing the rest from reference TRBV5-1 and TRBJ2-2, the complete variable domain is KAGVTQTPRYLIKTRGQQVTLSCSPISGHRSVSWYQQTPGQGLQFLFEYFSETQRNKGNFPGRFSGRQFSNSRSEMNVSTLELGDSALYLCASSWDRNTGELFFGEGSRLTVL.

This rearrangement joins TRBV14 to TRBJ1-4; no clear D. V was trimmed by 4 bases and J by 3 bases, leaving 9 bases between them. Germline loops: CDR1 SGHDN, CDR2 FVKESK. This CDR3 has 14 residues. The CDR3 DNA is TGTGCCAGCAGCCTCGGGTCCTCTAATGAAAAACTGTTTTTT. Translated: CASSLGSSNEKLFF.

The chain couples TRBV11-3 to TRBJ2-7, with TRBD1 matching 9 bases. CDR3 length: 14 residues. In germline, CDR1 is SGHNT, CDR2 YENEEA. With 5 bases clipped from V and 5 bases from J, the junction kept 7 bases outside the gene matches. In nucleotides, the CDR3 is TGTGCCAGCAGCACCCGGGACAGGGTGAACGAGCAGTACTTC. Its translation is CASSTRDRVNEQYF. Filled out from reference TRBV11-3 and TRBJ2-7, the complete variable domain reads EAGVVQSPRYKIIEKKQPVAFWCNPISGHNTLYWYLQNLGQGPELLIRYENEEAVDDSQLPKDRFSAERLKGVDSTLKIQPAELGDSAVYLCASSTRDRVNEQYFGPGTRLTVT.

The rearrangement uses TRBV28 and TRBJ2-5; tentative D call: TRBD1 (6 bases). CDR1 MDHEN and CDR2 SYDVKM come from the germline V gene. CDR3 length: 15 amino acids. V was trimmed by 5 bases and J by 9 bases, leaving 22 bases between them. CDR3 coding DNA: TGTGCCAGCAGTGCCCCCGGGACGGGACATGCGGCCCAGTACTTC. The encoded protein is CASSAPGTGHAAQYF.

The chain combines TRBV5-1 with TRBJ2-2, with a possible D match to TRBD2 (5 bases). V lost 1 base and J lost 1, with 8 bases in between. Germline V CDR1 and CDR2: SGHRS, YFSETQ. This CDR3 has 15 residues. CDR3 bases: TGCGCCAGCAGCTTGTTTCGGGGGAACACCGGGGAGCTGTTTTTT. Protein product: CASSLFRGNTGELFF. Full variable domain (remainder filled in from reference TRBV5-1 and TRBJ2-2): KAGVTQTPRYLIKTRGQQVTLSCSPISGHRSVSWYQQTPGQGLQFLFEYFSETQRNKGNFPGRFSGRQFSNSRSEMNVSTLELGDSALYLCASSLFRGNTGELFFGEGSRLTVL.

The sample holds one count of this clone. Germline is not matched at one junction end, which may reflect a read error. The chain uses TRBV4-1 and TRBJ2-5; D gene uncertain. Germline CDR1 and CDR2: MGHRA and YSYEKL. The length of the CDR3 is 13 residues. The CDR3 spells CASSQDLSGRSDF. The CDR3 DNA reads as TGCGCCAGCAGCCAAGATCTCTCAGGACGGTCCGACTTC.

The rearrangement uses TRBV28 and TRBJ1-1, with D unresolved. Trimming stripped 5 bases from V and 7 bases from J, with 8 bases between. The CDR3 runs to 11 residues. CDR1 MDHEN and CDR2 SYDVKM come from the germline V gene. CDR3 protein: CASSPLGEAFF. CDR3 in DNA: TGTGCCAGCAGTCCCCTGGGTGAAGCTTTCTTT.

The genes are TRBV11-2 and TRBJ2-3, with no clear D. Deletions cut 5 bases from V and 2 bases from J, with 11 bases between. This CDR3 is 14 amino acids long. Looked up from germline, CDR1 is SGHAT and CDR2 is FQNNGV. This CDR3 reads CASSRFRNTDTQYF. The DNA of the CDR3 is TGTGCCAGCAGCCGGTTTCGGAACACAGATACGCAGTATTTT.

In its sample, this clone was seen once. The rearrangement links TRBV28 to TRBJ2-5; 13 nucleotides align to TRBD2. The V gene end was trimmed by 4 bases and the J gene end by 4 bases; junction bases not matched to a gene: 6. The CDR3 covers 16 residues. CDR1 is MDHEN and CDR2 is SYDVKM in the germline V gene. The CDR3 loop is CASSSRTSGRRETQYF. The CDR3 nucleotides are TGTGCCAGCAGTTCCAGGACTAGCGGGAGAAGAGAGACCCAGTACTTC.

The rearrangement uses TRBV29-1 and TRBJ2-1; the D gene is possibly TRBD1 (6 bases). The ends were cut back, 7 bases at V and 10 bases at J, with 17 bases in the middle. The CDR3 totals 12 residues. Germline assignment: CDR1 SQVTM and CDR2 ANQGSEA. The CDR3 here is CSAGAVDSEQFF. CDR3 bases: TGCAGCGCAGGGGCAGTCGATTCGGAGCAGTTCTTC.

V usage is TRBV12-5 and J usage is TRBJ2-7; D is perhaps TRBD2 (7 bases). From germline, CDR1 is LGHNT and CDR2 FRNRAP. The CDR3 extends over 16 amino acids. V was cut by 5 bases and J by 3 bases, with 20 bases left in between. CDR3 sequence reads: CASGPSGGGVDYEQYF. CDR3 DNA: TGTGCTAGTGGTCCTTCTGGAGGGGGGGTTGACTACGAGCAGTACTTC.

As DNA, the CDR3 is TGTGCCAGTAGTATGGGAATAGGGTTGATTCAGCCCCAGCATTTT. Translated, it gives CASSMGIGLIQPQHF. The V and J genes are TRBV19 and TRBJ1-5; D call uncertain. V gave up 3 bases and J gave up 6 bases, with 15 bases separating them. Germline assignment: CDR1 LNHDA and CDR2 SQIVND (reference sequence). The CDR3 contains 15 residues.

V usage is TRBV11-3 and J usage is TRBJ1-1, with no clear D. With 5 bases removed from V and 1 base from J, the gap between germline ends came to 11 bases. Germline V gene lookup returns CDR1 SGHNT and CDR2 YENEEA. The CDR3 is 14 residues long. In DNA, the CDR3 is TGTGCCAGCAGCCTTGACCCTACGAACACTGAAGCTTTCTTT. Protein product: CASSLDPTNTEAFF.

In its sample, this clone was seen once. The CDR3 sequence is CASIKGTDTQYF. The CDR3 DNA reads TGTGCCAGCATCAAAGGGACAGATACGCAGTATTTT. The chain carries TRBV6-1 and TRBJ2-3; D call uncertain. CDR3 length equals 12 residues. V was trimmed by 7 bases and J by 3 bases, leaving 8 bases between them. Germline V CDR1 and CDR2: MNHNS, SASEGT.

The chain combines TRBV6-4 with TRBJ2-3, with a tentative D call TRBD1 (6 bases). This CDR3 has 15 amino acids. V dropped 3 bases and J dropped 2 bases, with 12 bases sitting between them. Germline CDR1 is MRHNA and CDR2 is SNTAGT. CDR3 in amino acids: CASSDRDIYTDTQYF. The CDR3 DNA reads as TGTGCCAGCAGTGATCGGGACATTTACACAGATACGCAGTATTTT.

V is TRBV9 and J is TRBJ2-3, with 11 positions matching TRBD1. There are 15 residues in the CDR3. The ends lost 5 bases at V and 4 bases at J; junction bases unmatched: 6. Per germline, CDR1 SGDLS and CDR2 YYNGEE. In DNA form, the CDR3 reads TGTGCCAGCAGTGGACAGGGGGCCGGTGCAGATACGCAGTATTTT. It yields the protein CASSGQGAGADTQYF.

The chain is built from TRBV30 and TRBJ2-3, with a tentative D call TRBD2 (5 bases). The CDR3 spans 17 residues. Germline CDR1 GTSNPN, CDR2 SVGIG (reference sequence). Trimming shortened V by 1 base and J by 2 bases, and 19 bases separated the two germline ends. CDR3 loop: CAWSATHAGLITDTQYF. The CDR3 bases are TGTGCCTGGAGTGCTACCCACGCGGGCCTCATCACAGATACGCAGTATTTT.

The chain recombines TRBV6-5 with TRBJ2-7; TRBD1 matches 8 bases. Germline V lookup: CDR1 MNHEY, CDR2 SVGAGI. The CDR3 sequence is 12 residues long. Losses at the gene ends were 8 bases for V and 4 bases for J; bases not matched to a gene: 4. The CDR3 DNA follows: TGTGCCAGCCAAAGACAGGGGTACGAGCAGTACTTC. Protein sequence: CASQRQGYEQYF.

The chain links TRBV11-2 to TRBJ1-5, with 7 bases matching TRBD1. With V trimmed by 1 base and J by 6 bases, 12 bases remained unmatched. The CDR3 spans 17 residues. Germline V gene sequence: CDR1 SGHAT, CDR2 FQNNGV. DNA of the CDR3: TGTGCCAGCAGCTTAGGGCGGAGACAGGGATCCCCTCAGCCCCAGCATTTT. Amino acids: CASSLGRRQGSPQPQHF.